This TCR beta chain was recovered during a study of blood T cell repertoires in COVID-19. CDR1 is LNHDA and CDR2 is SQIVND in the germline V gene (reference sequence). Trimming took 5 bases from V and 3 from J, leaving 20 bases between them. This CDR3 region has 16 residues. This table comes from immunoSEQ multiplex PCR, and its TCRdb copy is limited to in-frame clones, with some not included. The table shows 200,000 to 250,000 clones, with about 80% occurring only once. Input material: PBMCs or T cells enriched from blood (not recorded which). This clonotype was obtained from a man aged 55 to 70 who had recovered from COVID-19. The gene calls are TRBV19 and TRBJ2-7; a weak D match, TRBD2 (7 bases). The CDR3 loop is CASSQHGGAHSYEQYF. The DNA for the CDR3 is TGTGCCAGTAGTCAACATGGGGGGGCTCATAGCTACGAGCAGTACTTC.